These 30 T cell receptor beta chains were sequenced from one sample in a study of CD8 T cells in ankylosing spondylitis. A single record per CDR3 protein comes from TCRdb applying MiXCR to the 5' RACE reads. This table has 250,000 to 400,000 distinct CDR3 sequences, around 10% appearing once. The sequenced material came from blood, either unsorted or a sorted T cell fraction (not recorded which). The receptors were gathered from a female donor with ankylosing spondylitis or in good health (not recorded which).

This clonotype was seen repeatedly, ten times or more. The chain has TRBV29-1 and TRBJ2-1, with 7 bases fitting TRBD2. V lost 4 bases to trimming and J lost 2 bases; unmatched junction nucleotides: 5. Germline-derived CDR1 and CDR2 are SQVTM and ANQGSEA. The CDR3 covers 14 residues. For the CDR3, the DNA is TGCAGCGTTGGCGGCGGGAGTCCCTACAATGAGCAGTTCTTC. Translating it yields CSVGGGSPYNEQFF.

About this clonotype itself: This may be a read error, as it is one base from a much larger clone. This rearrangement joins TRBV20-1 to TRBJ2-1, with 13 bases fitting TRBD2. Trimming removed 6 bases from V and 10 bases from J; junction bases left unmatched: 12. The CDR3 is made up of 15 amino acids. Germline V gives CDR1 DFQATT, CDR2 SNEGSKA (reference sequence). CDR3 region: CSAFAGTSGVGEQFF. DNA for the CDR3: TGCAGTGCCTTTGCCGGGACTAGCGGGGTAGGGGAGCAGTTCTTC.

This clonotype has only a few counts. The rearrangement joins TRBV28 to TRBJ1-1, with D possibly TRBD1 on 5 matching bases. The V end was cut by 6 bases, the J end by 6 bases, with 11 bases between. The CDR3 is 12 amino acids. Germline V gives CDR1 MDHEN, CDR2 SYDVKM. The CDR3 spells CASRTTGPEAFF. For the CDR3, the DNA is TGTGCCAGCAGAACCACGGGACCTGAAGCTTTCTTT. Full variable domain (outside the CDR3, taken from reference TRBV28 and TRBJ1-1): DVKVTQSSRYLVKRTGEKVFLECVQDMDHENMFWYRQDPGLGLRLIYFSYDVKMKEKGDIPEGYSVSREKKERFSLILESASTNQTSMYLCASRTTGPEAFFGQGTRLTVV.

In this sample, this clonotype turned up many times. This chain joins TRBV5-1 and TRBJ2-1; tentative D call: TRBD1 (5 bases). Germline V gene data show CDR1 as SGHRS and CDR2 as YFSETQ. The V gene lost 0 bases and the J gene lost 2 bases, with 9 bases spanning the gap. The CDR3 runs 15 residues. The CDR3 loop reads CASSLEGVAYNEQFF. CDR3 sequence (DNA): TGCGCCAGCAGCTTGGAAGGGGTCGCCTACAATGAGCAGTTCTTC.

The chain joins TRBV6-1 to TRBJ2-7, with 13 bases fitting TRBD2. CDR1 and CDR2 (germline): MNHNS, SASEGT. CDR3 length: 15 amino acids. V was clipped by 6 bases and J by 3 bases; unmatched bases: 5. The CDR3 protein is CASRRGTSGNYEQYF. The CDR3 DNA sequence: TGTGCCAGCAGACGAGGGACTAGCGGGAACTACGAGCAGTACTTC.

The chain employs TRBV18 and TRBJ2-3, with D perhaps assigned TRBD1 or TRBD2 (5 bases each). The CDR3 runs to 14 residues. Germline CDR1 and CDR2: KGHSH and LQKENI. V gave up 3 bases and J gave up 3 bases, with 10 bases separating them. DNA of the CDR3: TGTGCCAGCTCACCGTTGGGGACGACAGATACGCAGTATTTT. It specifies CASSPLGTTDTQYF.

This clonotype showed up many times. The chain carries TRBV20-1 and TRBJ2-3, with D tentatively TRBD1 (5 bases). The CDR3 is 15 residues long. CDR1 is DFQATT and CDR2 is SNEGSKA in the germline V gene (reference sequence). V lost 0 bases and J lost 4, with 14 bases in between. CDR3 sequence: CSARDWAGLADTQYF. CDR3 DNA: TGCAGTGCTAGAGATTGGGCAGGGTTGGCAGATACGCAGTATTTT.

This chain uses TRBV7-2 with TRBJ2-2; the D gene could be TRBD1 or TRBD2 (5 bases each). CDR3 length: 16 residues. Trimming left V 1 base short and J 4 bases short, with 13 bases between. Germline CDR1 and CDR2: SGHTA and FQGNSA. CDR3 region: CASSLEGPGATGELFF. In DNA form, the CDR3 reads TGTGCCAGCAGCTTAGAGGGTCCCGGGGCCACCGGGGAGCTGTTTTTT. Based on the CDR3 plus reference TRBV7-2 and TRBJ2-2, the full variable domain is GAGVSQSPSNKVTEKGKDVELRCDPISGHTALYWYRQSLGQGLEFLIYFQGNSAPDKSGLPSDRFSAERTGGSVSTLTIQRTQQEDSAVYLCASSLEGPGATGELFFGEGSRLTVL.

This clonotype has more than one count but fewer than ten. This chain links TRBV21-1 with TRBJ2-2; the table's D call of TRBD1 was not tested on the DNA. TRBV21-1 is a pseudogene locus. CDR3 length equals 15 residues. CDR3 sequence (DNA): TGTGCCACCCGGGACATCCTCAAGGACACCGGGGAGCTGTTTTTT. Its protein is CATRDILKDTGELFF.

V gene TRBV5-1 combines with J gene TRBJ1-1, with D tentatively TRBD1 (5 bases). Trimming stripped 1 base from V and 6 bases from J, with 22 bases between. The CDR3 runs 17 residues. The V gene's germline CDR1 is SGHRS and CDR2 YFSETQ. The CDR3 sequence is CASSLTRALLSDAEAFF. The CDR3 DNA follows: TGCGCCAGCAGCTTGACCAGGGCTTTGCTTTCTGATGCTGAAGCTTTCTTT. Together with reference TRBV5-1 and TRBJ1-1, the CDR3 gives the full variable domain: KAGVTQTPRYLIKTRGQQVTLSCSPISGHRSVSWYQQTPGQGLQFLFEYFSETQRNKGNFPGRFSGRQFSNSRSEMNVSTLELGDSALYLCASSLTRALLSDAEAFFGQGTRLTVV.

This clonotype was seen a few times. The J gene is TRBJ2-3, the V gene TRBV7-2, with TRBD2 matching over 10 bases. The V gene end was trimmed by 6 bases and the J gene end by 1 base; junction bases not matched to a gene: 7. The CDR3 is 16 residues long. Germline assignment: CDR1 SGHTA and CDR2 FQGNSA. CDR3 in DNA: TGTGCCAGCAGTCTCGCCGGGACTAGCGGCACAGATACGCAGTATTTT. Amino acid sequence: CASSLAGTSGTDTQYF. Together with reference TRBV7-2 and TRBJ2-3, the CDR3 gives the full variable domain: GAGVSQSPSNKVTEKGKDVELRCDPISGHTALYWYRQSLGQGLEFLIYFQGNSAPDKSGLPSDRFSAERTGGSVSTLTIQRTQQEDSAVYLCASSLAGTSGTDTQYFGPGTRLTVL.

At least ten counts were recorded for this clonotype. V gene TRBV20-1 combines with J gene TRBJ2-3; TRBD2 matches at 10 bases. CDR1 is DFQATT and CDR2 is SNEGSKA in the germline V gene (reference sequence). The ends lost 5 bases at V and 5 bases at J; junction bases unmatched: 7. The CDR3 is 14 residues long. The DNA for the CDR3 is TGCAGTGCTGTAGCGGGGGGTTACAAAGATACGCAGTATTTT. This translates into CSAVAGGYKDTQYF.

This clonotype was counted a few times. The V call is TRBV5-1, the J call TRBJ2-3; 10 bases agree with TRBD1. This CDR3 spans 16 amino acids. V dropped 4 bases and J dropped 0; count of bases not matched to a gene: 5. Germline V gives CDR1 SGHRS, CDR2 YFSETQ. This CDR3 is CASSQGQGMSTDTQYF. DNA of the CDR3: TGCGCCAGCAGCCAGGGACAGGGGATGAGCACAGATACGCAGTATTTT.

This clonotype was recorded many times. The rearrangement links TRBV6-1 to TRBJ1-4; maybe TRBD1 (5 bases). There are 14 residues in the CDR3. The V end was cut by 7 bases, the J end by 0 bases, with 9 bases between. Germline CDR1 reads MNHNS; CDR2 reads SASEGT. CDR3 in amino acids: CASTETATNEKLFF. Written as DNA, the CDR3 is TGTGCCAGCACCGAGACAGCAACTAATGAAAAACTGTTTTTT.

This sequence joins TRBV27 and TRBJ2-5; no reliable D call. The V end lost 4 bases, the J end lost 1 base, and 4 bases lay between the germline ends. CDR3 length equals 12 residues. Germline V gene lookup returns CDR1 MNHEY and CDR2 SMNVEV (reference sequence). This CDR3 is CASSSAQETQYF. CDR3 sequence (DNA): TGTGCCAGCAGTTCCGCCCAAGAGACCCAGTACTTC.

In this sample, this clonotype turned up many times. This chain uses TRBV7-8 with TRBJ1-4; D is perhaps TRBD1 (5 bases). There are 17 residues in the CDR3. The V gene lost 2 bases and the J gene lost 1 base, with 14 bases spanning the gap. The germline gives CDR1 SGHVS, CDR2 FQNEAQ. The CDR3 bases are TGTGCCAGCAGCTTATCAGGAACAGGCCGAACTAATGAAAAACTGTTTTTT. Residues: CASSLSGTGRTNEKLFF.

CDR3 nucleotide sequence: TGCGCCAGCAGCGTACTAGCGGGGGGACTGGAGACCCAGTACTTC. Its translation is CASSVLAGGLETQYF. The genes are TRBV5-1 and TRBJ2-5, with 12 bases aligning to TRBD2. The CDR3 consists of 15 residues. Looked up from germline, CDR1 is SGHRS and CDR2 is YFSETQ. Unmatched junction bases numbered 6, after V lost 4 bases and J lost 5 bases.

This clonotype was observed a few times. V gene TRBV24-1 combines with J gene TRBJ2-7; TRBD1 is a possible D gene (6 bases). Germline lookup yields CDR1 KGHDR and CDR2 SFDVKD. Between the trimmed V and J ends, which lost 7 bases and 7 bases, there was a span of 16 bases. The CDR3 totals 13 residues. The CDR3 loop reads CATRGTNLGEQYF. CDR3 DNA: TGTGCCACCAGAGGGACAAATTTGGGGGAGCAGTACTTC.

The chain recombines TRBV6-1 with TRBJ1-1, with TRBD1 matching 8 bases. The CDR3 extends over 14 amino acids. Germline V gene lookup returns CDR1 MNHNS and CDR2 SASEGT. V shed 6 bases, J shed 6 bases, and the junction held 9 bases outside the gene matches. CDR3 in amino acids: CASRDRTGRPEAFF. CDR3 nucleotides: TGTGCCAGCAGGGACCGGACAGGGAGGCCTGAAGCTTTCTTT.

This clonotype was picked up many times. The chain has TRBV27 and TRBJ1-6, with TRBD1 as a possible D gene (6 bases). CDR1 MNHEY and CDR2 SMNVEV come from the germline V gene (reference sequence). There are 17 residues in the CDR3. Trimming cost V 6 bases and J 13 bases, with 28 bases left between them. CDR3 loop: CASSPFSQAFEGVPLHF. CDR3 coding DNA: TGTGCCAGCAGCCCGTTTTCGCAGGCATTTGAGGGGGTGCCCCTCCACTTT.

This clonotype was counted at least ten times. The chain joins TRBV20-1 to TRBJ1-4, with a weak D call TRBD1 (6 bases). Germline assignment: CDR1 DFQATT and CDR2 SNEGSKA (reference sequence). The CDR3 is 18 residues long. V lost 5 bases and J lost 0, with 22 bases in between. The CDR3 sequence is CSAFPLGALDATNEKLFF. The CDR3 DNA is TGCAGTGCTTTCCCCCTGGGGGCGTTGGATGCAACTAATGAAAAACTGTTTTTT.

A few counts support this clonotype. The chain carries TRBV3-1 and TRBJ2-2, with 9 bases that match TRBD1. V lost 4 bases and J lost 3; bases outside the gene matches: 6. The CDR3 length is 16 residues. The V gene's germline CDR1 is LGHDT and CDR2 YNNKEL (reference sequence). The CDR3 protein is CASSLGQGGYTGELFF. CDR3 DNA sequence: TGTGCCAGCAGCCTGGGACAGGGAGGATACACCGGGGAGCTGTTTTTT.

This clonotype was seen many times. The chain combines TRBV28 with TRBJ1-1; D unresolved. This CDR3 is built from 13 residues. Trimming removed 5 bases from V and 1 base from J, with 8 bases in between. Germline CDR1 reads MDHEN; CDR2 reads SYDVKM. CDR3 in amino acids: CASSVEANTEAFF. The DNA for the CDR3 is TGTGCCAGCAGTGTGGAGGCGAACACTGAAGCTTTCTTT.

This clonotype was recorded many times. The gene calls are TRBV5-1 and TRBJ1-4; the D gene is possibly TRBD1 (5 bases). V was clipped by 3 bases and J by 8 bases, with 17 bases between them. This CDR3 is 15 amino acids long. Germline V gene data show CDR1 as SGHRS and CDR2 as YFSETQ. DNA of the CDR3: TGCGCCAGCAGCTACGGACAAGACTTGTGGGAAAAACTGTTTTTT. It encodes CASSYGQDLWEKLFF.

This clonotype was seen many times. The rearrangement joins TRBV4-1 to TRBJ2-1; no clear D. The CDR3 spans 12 residues. Per germline, CDR1 MGHRA and CDR2 YSYEKL. The V end was cut by 2 bases, the J end by 4 bases, with 3 bases between. The CDR3 protein is CASSQLYNEQFF. The CDR3 DNA reads as TGCGCCAGCAGCCAATTATACAATGAGCAGTTCTTC.

This clonotype was seen many times. This chain links TRBV10-3 with TRBJ1-2; D remains ambiguous. Looked up from germline, CDR1 is ENHRY and CDR2 is SYGVKD. V lost 0 bases, J lost 6 bases, and 11 bases lay in between. This CDR3 comprises 14 residues. Written as DNA, the CDR3 is TGTGCCATCAGTGAGTCTGCTGGTCTTGATGGCTACACCTTC. Its translation: CAISESAGLDGYTF.

This clonotype was observed many times. The rearrangement joins TRBV7-2 to TRBJ1-1; D may be TRBD1 (6 bases). This CDR3 spans 15 amino acids. V was cut by 1 base and J by 1 base, with 10 bases left in between. Germline V gene data show CDR1 as SGHTA and CDR2 as FQGNSA. The CDR3 DNA reads TGTGCCAGCAGCTTAGAAGGGACAAGGAACACTGAAGCTTTCTTT. It is translated as CASSLEGTRNTEAFF.

This clonotype was counted many times. This chain joins TRBV28 and TRBJ2-5; no definite D call. The CDR3 consists of 13 residues. Germline CDR1 is MDHEN and CDR2 is SYDVKM. In DNA, the CDR3 is TGTGCGACGGTAGGTGCGAACCAAGAGACCCAGTACTTC. Translated, it gives CATVGANQETQYF.

This clonotype was observed at least ten times. The V and J genes are TRBV20-1 and TRBJ2-1, with D possibly TRBD1 on 5 matching bases. The V gene's germline CDR1 is DFQATT and CDR2 SNEGSKA (reference sequence). Trimming stripped 0 bases from V and 3 bases from J, with 15 bases between. The CDR3 consists of 16 residues. CDR3 nucleotides: TGCAGTGCTAGAGATCCAGGTGGGGCAAGCTACAATGAGCAGTTCTTC. This codes for CSARDPGGASYNEQFF.

There are many counts of this clonotype. The CDR3 sequence is CASRPGTNNYEQYF. Here the CDR3 DNA reads TGCGCCAGCAGACCCGGGACAAACAACTACGAGCAGTACTTC. This rearrangement joins TRBV5-1 to TRBJ2-7; D might be TRBD1 (6 bases). In germline, CDR1 is SGHRS, CDR2 YFSETQ. V dropped 5 bases and J dropped 3 bases, with 15 bases sitting between them. The CDR3 loop spans 14 amino acids.